The sequence of this T cell receptor beta chain was determined in a study of early T cells in non-severe SARS-CoV-2 infection. One entry per CDR3 protein, called by TCRdb with MiXCR from the 5' RACE reads. In the table there are approximately 69,000 distinct CDR3 sequences, over 9.5% of which are singletons. Germline-derived CDR1 and CDR2 are WSHSY and SAAADI. This CDR3 has 14 amino acids. Trimming left V 4 bases short and J 5 bases short, with 14 bases between. The material was whole blood, obtained at baseline. The chain carries TRBV10-2 and TRBJ1-2; D might be TRBD1 (5 bases). The TCR sequence derives from an adult who was a healthcare worker with PCR-confirmed SARS-CoV-2 infection or an uninfected control (not recorded which). The CDR3 DNA follows: TGCGCCAGCAGTGCGGGACGGGGGAATTATGGCTACACCTTC. Translating gives CASSAGRGNYGYTF.